This T cell receptor (beta chain) was captured in a study of blood T cell repertoires in COVID-19 (dated by TCRdb to 2020 to 2022). For the wider study: Collaborator samples came from the United States, Italy and Spain and covered acute and convalescent phases of COVID-19. The prospective study material was composed of cDNA or gDNA derived from T cells, B-cell-depleted T cells, or PBMCs. The dataset comprised deeply sampled blood TCRbeta repertoires from subjects exposed to, actively infected with, or recovered from COVID-19. A freely available public database, intended as a resource for researchers studying the immune response to SARS-CoV-2, is where the repertoires were released. Samples came from the ongoing ImmuneRACE study (first 160 participants) plus 1,254 subjects from 6 global collaborators. The sample metadata nearly always contained a de-identified subject ID, COVID-19 status, age in years and sex. Where HLA class I and class II types were available, the types were taken from metadata supplied by the sample provider, not from assay-based typing. Overall study outcomes, separate from this receptor: How much clinical and demographic metadata was included differed by source and by participant, and the metadata was provided uncurated.

One collaborating source in Seattle enrolled patients during active infection and followed them longitudinally through the course of disease. Each collaborating institution followed its own protocols to collect whole blood in K2EDTA tubes. For TCRbeta analysis, collaborators shipped samples as frozen whole blood, isolated PBMCs, or DNA extracted from either of those sample types. The trim is 4 bases for V and 3 bases for J, with a gap of 9 bases between the germline ends. The CDR3 goes from the cysteine to the phenylalanine over 13 residues. Of the read, only the CDR3 DNA is kept; its 39 bases are in frame from base 1. Via the germline V gene (reference sequence), CDR1 is MNHEY and CDR2 SMNVEV. TCRbeta CDR3 regions were amplified from genomic DNA by means of the immunoSEQ Assay, a bias-controlled multiplex PCR. The source study handled its data this way. The number of nucleated cells in each sample was estimated by amplification of reference gene primers within the assay. To quantify the absolute abundance of each unique TCRbeta CDR3 rearrangement, sequence reads were collapsed and filtered. For each sample, productive Simpson clonality was calculated by taking the square root of Simpson's diversity index across productive rearrangements. The source is immuneACCESS, and TCRdb retained only in-frame sequences with V and J called. Part of the clones is not carried over; for the studies checked, unresolved V genes explain less than half of this, and the remainder is unexplained. V and J calls and clone size are copied from that table; D and trimming were computed from the DNA. This sample comprises 250,000 to 300,000 clones, roughly 86% of them detected only once. The leading ten clones occupy around 10% of the sample.

Notes on this clone: Which antigen it targets is not known. No base-level quality is on record; no much larger clone is a single base apart.

This clonotype was obtained from a woman between 25 and 40 years old with COVID-19, enrolled during active disease. Input material: peripheral blood. The receptor chain draws on TRBV27 and TRBJ1-2; confidence is insufficient to name the D gene. Here the CDR3 is given as CASSSRRYYGYTF. The DNA sequence is as follows: TGTGCCAGCAGTTCTAGACGGTACTATGGCTACACCTTC.